This T cell receptor (beta chain) was captured by sequencing in a study of shared clonotypes between healthy human individuals. Authors' processing steps: Because ImmunoSEQ provided only junction sequences with no quality scores, the filtering differed. The table came from immunoSEQ multiplex PCR; TCRdb's copy has only in-frame clones and leaves some out. That table supplies the V and J calls and clone size; D and trimming were determined from the DNA. The sample holds around 510,000 clones, around 96% seen once. Germline assignment: CDR1 LNHDA and CDR2 SQIVND (reference sequence). The CDR3 extends over 16 amino acids. The V and J ends lost 7 bases and 2 bases, in that order; junction bases with no gene match: 11. A word on this clone: Its antigen is not identified.

Broader study findings: A small donor pool kept down the genetic and exposure-history diversity that was represented. As a rule, naive subsets had a larger estimated richness than memory subsets.

The chain links TRBV19 to TRBJ2-3; 8 nucleotides align to TRBD2. Sequenced sample: naive CD4+ T cells sorted from blood. Subset described: CD45RA+ positively selected. The receptor was derived from a woman aged 30 to 39 in good health. DNA of the CDR3: TGTGCCAGTACCTGGACTAGCTCGTACCCCACAGATACGCAGTATTTT. It specifies CASTWTSSYPTDTQYF. Full variable domain (remainder filled in from reference TRBV19 and TRBJ2-3): DGGITQSPKYLFRKEGQNVTLSCEQNLNHDAMYWYRQDPGQGLRLIYYSQIVNDFQKGDIAEGYSVSREKKESFPLTVTSAQKNPTAFYLCASTWTSSYPTDTQYFGPGTRLTVL.